This section outlines one T cell receptor beta chain sequence together with its context. No antigen is known for it. This sample is part of a study of a mutant IDH1 vaccine in newly diagnosed glioma. Study at large: Males made up about 60% and females roughly 40% of treated patients, whose mean age was approximately 43 years. Most had both radiotherapy and temozolomide beforehand; others had only one.

The time point: baseline, week 1 (first vaccination visit). Treatment: pre-vaccination baseline after standard-of-care therapy. V was clipped by 0 bases and J by 5 bases; unmatched bases: 4. CDR3 length: 16 residues. Germline values: CDR1 SGHVS, CDR2 FQNEAQ. Method: immunoSEQ multiplex PCR; TCRdb's copy keeps in-frame clones and lacks some. The sample carries roughly 70,000 clones, about 86% recorded once. Study observations and caveats: Among patients, roughly 93% showed immune responses induced by the vaccine. Among top peripheral T cell clonotypes, changes seemed unrelated to pseudoprogression.

This chain links TRBV7-8 with TRBJ2-3, with TRBD1 identical over 11 bases. The sample here was PBMCs, taken from a glioma patient treated with radiotherapy, temozolomide or both. This sequence was found in a man aged 25 to 40 with glioma. CDR3 DNA sequence: TGTGCCAGCAGCTTAGCTTGGGACAGGGGGTTAGATACGCAGTATTTT. Its protein product is CASSLAWDRGLDTQYF.